A single sample is the source of the 5 T cell receptor beta chains below, sequenced in a study of CD8 T cells in ankylosing spondylitis. A single record per CDR3 protein comes from TCRdb applying MiXCR to the 5' RACE reads. There are about 800,000 distinct CDR3 sequences in the sample; 10% to 15% occur only once, and 0.51% lies in the top ten. Their antigens remain unidentified. Overall study results and limits: Blood of patients with ankylosing spondylitis appeared to be characterized by a TCR beta motif of several highly homologous variants.

Material for sequencing was blood, either unsorted or a sorted T cell fraction (not recorded which). The receptors come from a male donor with ankylosing spondylitis.

The V call is TRBV4-2, the J call TRBJ1-2, with 8 bases fitting TRBD1. The germline V gene encodes CDR1 LGHNA and CDR2 YNFKEQ. Trimming took 4 bases from V and 4 from J; bases not matched to a gene: 5. The CDR3 length is 14 residues. In DNA, the CDR3 is TGTGCCAGCAGCCGACAGGGGTCAGGCTATGGCTACACCTTC. Amino acids: CASSRQGSGYGYTF.

This clonotype was counted a few times. V gene TRBV20-1 combines with J gene TRBJ2-7, with no clear D. V gave up 1 base and J gave up 7 bases, with 14 bases separating them. This CDR3 has 13 residues. Germline V gene data show CDR1 as DFQATT and CDR2 as SNEGSKA (reference sequence). CDR3 in DNA: TGCAGTGCTAGAGTTCCGGTGCTTGGAGAGCAGTACTTC. It is translated as CSARVPVLGEQYF.

This clonotype has a count of ten or more. V gene TRBV5-1 combines with J gene TRBJ2-1; 7 nucleotides agree with TRBD1. V lost 0 bases, J lost 4 bases, and 4 bases stayed unmatched. This CDR3 has 15 residues. Per the germline V gene, CDR1 is SGHRS and CDR2 is YFSETQ. Written as DNA, the CDR3 is TGCGCCAGCAGCTTGGTGGGACAGCCTTACAATGAGCAGTTCTTC. Its protein is CASSLVGQPYNEQFF.

V gene TRBV4-1 combines with J gene TRBJ2-7, with a possible D match to TRBD1 (5 bases). V was cut by 2 bases and J by 3 bases, with 11 bases left in between. CDR3 length: 14 amino acids. CDR1 and CDR2 from the germline V gene are MGHRA and YSYEKL. The CDR3 bases are TGCGCCAGCAGCCAAAAGGACAACGGCTACGAGCAGTACTTC. Protein: CASSQKDNGYEQYF.

This chain joins TRBV4-3 and TRBJ1-1; D unresolved. Germline V gene lookup returns CDR1 LGHNA and CDR2 YSLEER. This CDR3 has 16 residues. V lost 5 bases, J lost 1 base, and 17 bases lay in between. CDR3 sequence reads: CASSVGRGLSNTEAFF. CDR3 in DNA: TGCGCCAGCAGCGTCGGCCGTGGGTTATCGAACACTGAAGCTTTCTTT.